The subject of this entry is one T cell receptor beta chain. Antigen: not known. Measured with immunoSEQ multiplex PCR; TCRdb has only the in-frame clones, and not every one. The sample yields about 48,000 clones, approximately 88% seen once. After removal of 0 bases from V and 1 base from J, the junction contained 3 bases not matched to a gene. The germline CDR1 and CDR2 sequences are SGHRS and YFSETQ. This CDR3 spans 16 amino acids. The data stem from a study of OX40 agonist ivuxolimab in advanced cancers. The overall study: Patients in the trial were receiving intravenous ivuxolimab every 2 weeks, at doses of 0.01 to 10 mg/kg. Three patients responded partially, comprising one with hepatocellular carcinoma and two with cutaneous melanoma.

Study-level results: There were also nonresponders showing low normalized T-cell clonal expansion. With doses of 0.1 to 3.0 mg/kg, CD4+ and CD8+ blood T cells had undergone clonal expansion by week 6.

This rearrangement joins TRBV5-1 to TRBJ2-5, with TRBD2 matching 10 bases. The receptor was isolated from an adult with an advanced solid tumor such as melanoma, head and neck, liver or kidney cancer. Sequencing used CD4+ or CD8+ T cells sorted from blood, obtained in a trial of the OX40 agonist ivuxolimab. The CDR3 loop is CASSLVSGRTQETQYF. DNA for the CDR3: TGCGCCAGCAGCTTGGTTAGCGGGAGGACCCAAGAGACCCAGTACTTC.